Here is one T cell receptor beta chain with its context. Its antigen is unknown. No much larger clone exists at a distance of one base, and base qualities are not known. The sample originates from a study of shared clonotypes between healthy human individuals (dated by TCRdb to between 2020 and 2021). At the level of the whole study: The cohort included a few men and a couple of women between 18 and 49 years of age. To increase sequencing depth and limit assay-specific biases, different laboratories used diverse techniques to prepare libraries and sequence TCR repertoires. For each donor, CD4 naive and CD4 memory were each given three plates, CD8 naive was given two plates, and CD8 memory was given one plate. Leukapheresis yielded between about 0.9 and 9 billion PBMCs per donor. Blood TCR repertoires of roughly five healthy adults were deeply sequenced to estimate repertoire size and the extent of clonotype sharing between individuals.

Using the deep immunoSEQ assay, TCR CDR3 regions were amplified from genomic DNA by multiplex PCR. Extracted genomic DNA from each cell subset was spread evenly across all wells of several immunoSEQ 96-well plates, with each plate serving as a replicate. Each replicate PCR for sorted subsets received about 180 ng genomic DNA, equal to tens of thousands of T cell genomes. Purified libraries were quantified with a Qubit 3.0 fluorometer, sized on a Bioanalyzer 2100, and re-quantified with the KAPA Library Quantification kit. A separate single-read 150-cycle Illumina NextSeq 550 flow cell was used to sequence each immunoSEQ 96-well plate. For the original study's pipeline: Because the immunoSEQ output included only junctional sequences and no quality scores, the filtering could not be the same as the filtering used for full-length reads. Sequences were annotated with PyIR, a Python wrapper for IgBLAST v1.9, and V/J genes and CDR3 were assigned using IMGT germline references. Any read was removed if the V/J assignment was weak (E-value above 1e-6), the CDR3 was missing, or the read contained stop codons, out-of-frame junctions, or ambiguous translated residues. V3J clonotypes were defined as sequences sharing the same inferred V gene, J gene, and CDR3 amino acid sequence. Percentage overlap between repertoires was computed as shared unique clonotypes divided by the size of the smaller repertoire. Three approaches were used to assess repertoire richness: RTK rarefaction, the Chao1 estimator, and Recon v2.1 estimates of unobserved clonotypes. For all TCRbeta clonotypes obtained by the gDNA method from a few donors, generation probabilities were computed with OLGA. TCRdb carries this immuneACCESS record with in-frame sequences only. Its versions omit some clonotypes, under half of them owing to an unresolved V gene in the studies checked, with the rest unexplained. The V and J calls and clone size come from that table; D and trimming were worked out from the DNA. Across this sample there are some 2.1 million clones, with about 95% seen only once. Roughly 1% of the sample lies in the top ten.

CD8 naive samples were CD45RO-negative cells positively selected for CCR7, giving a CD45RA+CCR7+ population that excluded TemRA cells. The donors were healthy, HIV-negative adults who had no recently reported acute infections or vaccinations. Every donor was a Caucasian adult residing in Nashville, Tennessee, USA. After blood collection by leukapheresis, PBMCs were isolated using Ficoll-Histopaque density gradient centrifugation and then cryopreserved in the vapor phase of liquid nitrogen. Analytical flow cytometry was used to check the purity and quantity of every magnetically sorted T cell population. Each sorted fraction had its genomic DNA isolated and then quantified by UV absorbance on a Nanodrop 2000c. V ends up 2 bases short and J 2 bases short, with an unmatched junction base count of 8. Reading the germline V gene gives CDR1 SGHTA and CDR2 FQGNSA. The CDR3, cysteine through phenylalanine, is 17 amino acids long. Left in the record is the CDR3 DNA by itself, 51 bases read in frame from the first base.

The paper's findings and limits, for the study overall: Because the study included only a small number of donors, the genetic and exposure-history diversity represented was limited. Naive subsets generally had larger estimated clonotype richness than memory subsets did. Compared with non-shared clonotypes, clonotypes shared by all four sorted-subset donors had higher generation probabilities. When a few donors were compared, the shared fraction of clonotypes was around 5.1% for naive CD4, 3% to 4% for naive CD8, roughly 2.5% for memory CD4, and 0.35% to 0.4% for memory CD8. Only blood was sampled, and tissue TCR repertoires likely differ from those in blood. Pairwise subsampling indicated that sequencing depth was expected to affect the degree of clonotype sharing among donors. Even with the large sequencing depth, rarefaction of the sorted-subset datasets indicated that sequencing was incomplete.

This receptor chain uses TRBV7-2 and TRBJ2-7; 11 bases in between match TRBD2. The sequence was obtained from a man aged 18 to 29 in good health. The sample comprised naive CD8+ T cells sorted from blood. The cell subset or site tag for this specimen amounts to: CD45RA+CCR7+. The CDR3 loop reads CASSLRGLAGGPYEQYF. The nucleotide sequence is TGTGCCAGCAGCTTAAGGGGGCTAGCGGGAGGACCCTACGAGCAGTACTTC. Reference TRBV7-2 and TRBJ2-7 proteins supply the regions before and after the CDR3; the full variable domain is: GAGVSQSPSNKVTEKGKDVELRCDPISGHTALYWYRQSLGQGLEFLIYFQGNSAPDKSGLPSDRFSAERTGGSVSTLTIQRTQQEDSAVYLCASSLRGLAGGPYEQYFGPGTRLTVT.